This TCR beta chain derives from a study of shared clonotypes between healthy human individuals. Study observations and caveats: Tissue TCR repertoires likely differ from these blood-only repertoires. Sequencing of the sorted subsets was shown by rarefaction to be incomplete despite large depth.

V was clipped by 0 bases and J by 5 bases; unmatched bases: 10. CDR3 length: 18 amino acids. Germline V gene sequence: CDR1 LGHNA, CDR2 YNFKEQ. Evenly divided among several immunoSEQ plates was the genomic DNA of each subset. Sorted-subset replicate PCRs used roughly 210 ng of genomic DNA. This amount corresponded to about 30,000 T cell genomes. Sequencing used immunoSEQ multiplex PCR; TCRdb keeps in-frame clones, though not all of them. The sample lists about 2.3 million clones, 80% to 95% occurring once. Comments on this clone: The antigen is not known.

The TCR comes from a young man in good health. Some clones in this sample may be carry-over from other donors' samples. The rearrangement uses TRBV4-2 and TRBJ2-5; 12 bases are a match to TRBD2. Material for sequencing was naive CD4+ T cells from PBMCs. Subset indicated: CD45RA+ positively selected. CDR3 protein: CASSQDPSGRAPRETQYF. The CDR3 coding sequence is TGTGCCAGCAGCCAAGATCCTAGCGGGAGGGCCCCACGTGAGACCCAGTACTTC.